Listed below are T cell receptor beta chains from one sample, sequenced in a study of blood T cell repertoires in COVID-19. Using immunoSEQ multiplex PCR, the repertoire was profiled, and TCRdb retains in-frame clones only, with some absent. The sample carries 250,000 or so clones, more than 70% recorded once. Sequencing used peripheral blood. Source of these receptors: a woman aged 55 to 70 with acute or convalescent COVID-19. Both conserved end residues are trimmed from each CDR3. Each record gives: V gene, J gene, CDR3 protein.

>TRBV14|TRBJ2-7
ASSPPGHRVIGEQY
>TRBV7-9|TRBJ2-3
ASSLEYGRAGTDTQY
>TRBV11-1|TRBJ1-1
ASSSRQGARATAF
>TRBV7-2|TRBJ2-7
ASSLARDYEQY
>TRBV19|TRBJ1-5
ASSPTVPQPQH
>TRBV19|TRBJ2-3
ASSITSSDTQY
>TRBV3-1/TRBV3-2|TRBJ2-1
ASSRLAGDEQF
>TRBV11-2|TRBJ2-2
ASSSLVSPLSAGELF
>TRBV6-5|TRBJ1-1
ASRSAGFSEAF
>TRBV10-3|TRBJ2-3
AISAGGTDTQY
>TRBV18|TRBJ2-5
ASSPGTGETQY
>TRBV4-2|TRBJ2-1
ASSHPTSGEGDEQF
>TRBV3-1/TRBV3-2|TRBJ2-5
ASSQDLGGETQY
>TRBV2|TRBJ1-2
ASSSGQTHYGYT
>TRBV7-9|TRBJ2-7
ASSFGTSGNSYEQY
>TRBV3-1/TRBV3-2|TRBJ2-1
ASEGRLAVNEQF
>TRBV5-1|TRBJ2-1
ASSLDGYNEQF
>TRBV20-1|TRBJ2-5
SASPPSGTSGGGQETQY
>TRBV5-8|TRBJ1-5
ASSLFGPSNQPQH
>TRBV14|TRBJ1-2
ASSQGTGFYGYT
>TRBV7-2|TRBJ2-1
ASSLGGEQF
>TRBV4-1|TRBJ1-5
ASSPPGDRGSSQPQH
>TRBV7-8|TRBJ1-2
ASGAGDISSSAYGYT
>TRBV20-1|TRBJ2-1
SARRVVEQF
>TRBV4-1|TRBJ1-1
ASSQGTGGDTEAF
>TRBV5-1|TRBJ1-4
ASSLDPRGTGVEKLF
>TRBV5-5|TRBJ2-3
ASSPLAGGLTDTQY
>TRBV7-2|TRBJ2-7
ASSLARSGRASYEQY
>TRBV6-5|TRBJ1-5
ASYMQGSNQPQH
>TRBV2|TRBJ1-1
ASTAGERGTEAF
>TRBV6-2/TRBV6-3|TRBJ2-1
ASSYITSGYNEQF
>TRBV28|TRBJ1-1
ASSPNLSRAGPLDTEAF
>TRBV12-3/TRBV12-4|TRBJ1-3
ASSQGEGNTIY
>TRBV5-6|TRBJ2-7
ASSYAAGGGYEQY
>TRBV24-1|TRBJ1-2
ATIDDRSPTNYGYT
>TRBV18|TRBJ1-2
ASSPGTGGLGYT
>TRBV24-1|TRBJ2-2
ATSDPGGRELF
>TRBV19|TRBJ1-1
ASSARVGAGTEAF
>TRBV10-2|TRBJ1-5
ASSEQGSNQPQH
>TRBV19|TRBJ1-5
ASVGREGNQPQH
>TRBV11-2|TRBJ2-1
ASSLVRIKF
>TRBV7-2|TRBJ2-5
ASSWEAGGFETQY
>TRBV6-1|TRBJ1-2
ASSEVTGYGYT
>TRBV18|TRBJ2-1
ASSAESSGALYNEQF
>TRBV11-2|TRBJ1-3
ASSLEIGQGAGLSGNTIY
>TRBV21-1|TRBJ1-4
ASATRGTTNEKLF
>TRBV4-3|TRBJ2-3
ASSQVLAGTLLTDTQY
>TRBV28|TRBJ1-1
TVGGNTEAF
>TRBV7-8|TRBJ1-6
ASSLSPSSGLLLH
>TRBV28|TRBJ1-3
ASSPWTDSGNTIY
>TRBV30|TRBJ1-5
AWSLTGGLNQPQH
>TRBV5-1|TRBJ1-2
ASSLQGDYGYT
>TRBV30|TRBJ1-2
AWSVLQGQYGYT
>TRBV2|TRBJ1-2
ASSPTRRGYGYT
>TRBV6-6|TRBJ2-7
ASSYSRGASLYEQY